This TCR beta chain stems from a study of T cells in narcolepsy. As for the study in general: Healthy controls were enrolled alongside patients with narcolepsy type 1 or type 2.

Germline CDR1 reads MGHRA; CDR2 reads YSYEKL. This CDR3 comprises 16 residues. After removal of 4 bases from V and 7 bases from J, the junction contained 11 bases not matched to a gene. This clone showed up just a few times. The antigen remains undetermined. Study-level points and caveats: Autoreactive clone sequences were missing from some blood memory CD4+ repertoires. HCRT-specific and TRIB2-specific autoreactive clonotypes appeared among same-patient CSF and blood CD4+ clonotypes. Blood of same and different patients, but not healthy controls, reportedly held recurring autoreactive clonotypes.

TCRdb keeps only in-frame clones here, not all; method: immunoSEQ multiplex PCR. Of about 33,000 clones listed, about 90% are singletons. This chain connects TRBV4-1 to TRBJ1-4; 8 positions match TRBD1. Sequencing was performed on CD45RA- memory CD4+ T cells from PBMCs. The receptor comes from a human donor with narcolepsy. In nucleotides, the CDR3 is TGCGCCAGCAGCCGGACGCCAGGGGGCGCGGGTGAAAAACTGTTTTTT. Protein: CASSRTPGGAGEKLFF.